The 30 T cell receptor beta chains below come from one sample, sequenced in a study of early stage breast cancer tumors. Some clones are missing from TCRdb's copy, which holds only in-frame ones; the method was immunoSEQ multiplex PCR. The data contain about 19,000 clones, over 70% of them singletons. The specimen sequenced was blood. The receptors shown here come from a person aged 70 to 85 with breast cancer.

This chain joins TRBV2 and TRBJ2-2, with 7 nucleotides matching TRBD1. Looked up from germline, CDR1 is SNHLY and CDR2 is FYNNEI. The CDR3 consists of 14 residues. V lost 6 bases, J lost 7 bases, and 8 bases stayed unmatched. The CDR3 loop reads CASRDTGESGELFF. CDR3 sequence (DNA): TGTGCCAGCAGAGACACAGGGGAAAGCGGGGAGCTGTTTTTT. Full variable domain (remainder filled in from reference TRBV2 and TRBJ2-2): EPEVTQTPSHQVTQMGQEVILRCVPISNHLYFYWYRQILGQKVEFLVSFYNNEISEKSEIFDDQFSVERPDGSNFTLKIRSTKLEDSAMYFCASRDTGESGELFFGEGSRLTVL.

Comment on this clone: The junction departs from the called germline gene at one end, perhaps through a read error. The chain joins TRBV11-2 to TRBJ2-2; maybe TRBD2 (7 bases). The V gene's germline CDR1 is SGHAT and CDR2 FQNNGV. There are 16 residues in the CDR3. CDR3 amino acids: CASTLKGGANTGELFF. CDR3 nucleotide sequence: TGTGCCAGCACCTTAAAGGGGGGGGCGAACACCGGGGAGCTGTTTTTT.

This CDR3 reads CASSDPVKRNSPLHF. The CDR3, as DNA: TGTGCCAGCAGTGATCCCGTAAAGAGGAATTCACCCCTCCACTTT. The V and J genes are TRBV2 and TRBJ1-6; D unresolved. Trimming removed 3 bases from V and 7 bases from J, with 13 bases in between. The CDR3 is 15 residues long. From germline, CDR1 is SNHLY and CDR2 FYNNEI. The whole variable domain, remainder taken from reference TRBV2 and TRBJ1-6, is EPEVTQTPSHQVTQMGQEVILRCVPISNHLYFYWYRQILGQKVEFLVSFYNNEISEKSEIFDDQFSVERPDGSNFTLKIRSTKLEDSAMYFCASSDPVKRNSPLHFGNGTRLTVT.

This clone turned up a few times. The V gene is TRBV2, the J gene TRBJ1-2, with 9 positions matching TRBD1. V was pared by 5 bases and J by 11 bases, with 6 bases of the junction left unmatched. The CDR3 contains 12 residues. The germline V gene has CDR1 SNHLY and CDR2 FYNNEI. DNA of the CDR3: TGTGCCAGCAGTCGGGACAGGGCAGTTTACACCTTC. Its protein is CASSRDRAVYTF. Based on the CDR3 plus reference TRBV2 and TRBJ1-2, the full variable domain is EPEVTQTPSHQVTQMGQEVILRCVPISNHLYFYWYRQILGQKVEFLVSFYNNEISEKSEIFDDQFSVERPDGSNFTLKIRSTKLEDSAMYFCASSRDRAVYTFGSGTRLTVV.

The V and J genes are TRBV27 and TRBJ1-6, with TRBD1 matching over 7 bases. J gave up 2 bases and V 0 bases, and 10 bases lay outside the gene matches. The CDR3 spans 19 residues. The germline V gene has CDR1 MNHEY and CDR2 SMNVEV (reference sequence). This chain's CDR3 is CASSLSSGQVIPYNSPLHF. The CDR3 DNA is TGTGCCAGCAGTTTATCGAGCGGACAGGTTATCCCCTATAATTCACCCCTCCACTTT.

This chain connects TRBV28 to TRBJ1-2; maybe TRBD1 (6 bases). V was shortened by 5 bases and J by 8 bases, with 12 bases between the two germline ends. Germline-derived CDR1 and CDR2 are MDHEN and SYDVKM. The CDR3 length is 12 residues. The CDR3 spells CASSQGSRGYTF. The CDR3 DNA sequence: TGTGCCAGCAGTCAGGGGTCAAGGGGCTACACCTTC.

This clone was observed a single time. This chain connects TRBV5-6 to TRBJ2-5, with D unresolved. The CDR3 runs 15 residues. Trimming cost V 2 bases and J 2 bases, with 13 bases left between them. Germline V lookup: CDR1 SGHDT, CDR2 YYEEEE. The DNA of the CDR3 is TGTGCCAGCAGCTTTCAGTCCCTACAGCAAGAGACCCAGTACTTC. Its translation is CASSFQSLQQETQYF.

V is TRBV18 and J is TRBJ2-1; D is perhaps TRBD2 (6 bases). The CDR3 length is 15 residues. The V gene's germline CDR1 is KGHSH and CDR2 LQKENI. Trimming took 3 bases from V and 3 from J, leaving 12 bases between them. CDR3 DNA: TGTGCCAGCTCACCTCAACTGGGACTCTACAATGAGCAGTTCTTC. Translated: CASSPQLGLYNEQFF.

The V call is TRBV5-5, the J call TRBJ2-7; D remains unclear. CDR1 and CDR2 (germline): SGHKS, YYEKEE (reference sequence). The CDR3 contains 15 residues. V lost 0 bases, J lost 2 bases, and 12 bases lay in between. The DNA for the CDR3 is TGTGCCAGCAGCTTGGATCCAGGCCCACCCTACGAGCAGTACTTC. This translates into CASSLDPGPPYEQYF.

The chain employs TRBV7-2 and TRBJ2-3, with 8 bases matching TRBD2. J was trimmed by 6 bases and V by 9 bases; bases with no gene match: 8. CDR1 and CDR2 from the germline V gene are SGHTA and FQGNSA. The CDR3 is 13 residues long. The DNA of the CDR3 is TGTGCCAGTCATCCGGGGGGGCGGGATACGCAGTATTTT. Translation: CASHPGGRDTQYF.

CDR3 sequence (DNA): TGTGCCAGCAGCCGCCCGGGACAGTTTAATGAAAAACTGTTTTTT. It encodes CASSRPGQFNEKLFF. V gene TRBV4-2 combines with J gene TRBJ1-4; TRBD1 aligns across 7 bases. Germline V gene sequence: CDR1 LGHNA, CDR2 YNFKEQ. The CDR3 has 15 amino acids. V gave up 4 bases and J gave up 4 bases; unmatched junction bases: 6.

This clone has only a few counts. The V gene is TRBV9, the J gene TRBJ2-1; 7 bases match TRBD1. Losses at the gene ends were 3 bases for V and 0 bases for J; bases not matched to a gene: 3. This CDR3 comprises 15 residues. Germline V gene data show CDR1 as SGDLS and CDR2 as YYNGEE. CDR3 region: CASSAGTASYNEQFF. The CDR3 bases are TGTGCCAGCAGCGCCGGGACAGCCTCCTACAATGAGCAGTTCTTC.

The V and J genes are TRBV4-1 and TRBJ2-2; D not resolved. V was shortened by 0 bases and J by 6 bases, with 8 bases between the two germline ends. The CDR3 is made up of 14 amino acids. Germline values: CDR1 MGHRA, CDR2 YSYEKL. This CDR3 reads CASSQDPNSGELFF. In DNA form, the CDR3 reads TGCGCCAGCAGCCAAGATCCCAACTCCGGGGAGCTGTTTTTT.

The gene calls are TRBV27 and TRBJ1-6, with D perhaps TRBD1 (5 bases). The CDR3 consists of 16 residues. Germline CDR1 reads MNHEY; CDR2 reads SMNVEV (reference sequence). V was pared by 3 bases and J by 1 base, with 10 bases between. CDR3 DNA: TGTGCCAGCAGTTTTTCGGGGGGTTCCTATAATTCACCCCTCCACTTT. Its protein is CASSFSGGSYNSPLHF.

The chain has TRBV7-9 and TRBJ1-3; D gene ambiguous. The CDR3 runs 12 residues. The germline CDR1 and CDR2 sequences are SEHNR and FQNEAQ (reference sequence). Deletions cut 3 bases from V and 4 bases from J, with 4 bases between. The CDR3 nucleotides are TGTGCCAGCAGCTTCGGGGGAAACACCATATATTTT. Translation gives CASSFGGNTIYF.

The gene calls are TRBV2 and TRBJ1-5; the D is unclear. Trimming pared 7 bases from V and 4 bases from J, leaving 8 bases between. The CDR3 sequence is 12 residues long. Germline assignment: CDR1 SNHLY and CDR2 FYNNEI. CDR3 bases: TGTGCCAGCACCGACTTTAATCAGCCCCAGCATTTT. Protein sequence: CASTDFNQPQHF.

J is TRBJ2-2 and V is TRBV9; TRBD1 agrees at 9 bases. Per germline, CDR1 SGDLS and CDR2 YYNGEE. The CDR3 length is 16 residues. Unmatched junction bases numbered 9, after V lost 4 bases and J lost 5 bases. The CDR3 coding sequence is TGTGCCAGCAGCCACGGACAGGGGAGAAAAACCGGGGAGCTGTTTTTT. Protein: CASSHGQGRKTGELFF.

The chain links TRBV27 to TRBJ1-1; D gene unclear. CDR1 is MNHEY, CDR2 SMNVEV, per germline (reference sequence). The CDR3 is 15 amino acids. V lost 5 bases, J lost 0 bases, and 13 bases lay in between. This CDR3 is CASSPWGGMNTEAFF. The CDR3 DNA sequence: TGTGCCAGCAGTCCCTGGGGAGGGATGAACACTGAAGCTTTCTTT.

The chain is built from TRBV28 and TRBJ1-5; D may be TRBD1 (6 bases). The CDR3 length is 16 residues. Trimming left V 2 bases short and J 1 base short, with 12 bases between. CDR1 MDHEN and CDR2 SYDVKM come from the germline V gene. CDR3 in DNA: TGTGCCAGCAGTTTAGTATCAGGGGTCAGCAATCAGCCCCAGCATTTT. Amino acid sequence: CASSLVSGVSNQPQHF.

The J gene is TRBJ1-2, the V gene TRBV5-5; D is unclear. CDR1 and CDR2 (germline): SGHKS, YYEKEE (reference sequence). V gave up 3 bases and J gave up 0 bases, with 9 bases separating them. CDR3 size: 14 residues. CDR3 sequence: CASSSGGANYGYTF. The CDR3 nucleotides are TGTGCCAGCAGCTCCGGCGGAGCTAACTATGGCTACACCTTC.

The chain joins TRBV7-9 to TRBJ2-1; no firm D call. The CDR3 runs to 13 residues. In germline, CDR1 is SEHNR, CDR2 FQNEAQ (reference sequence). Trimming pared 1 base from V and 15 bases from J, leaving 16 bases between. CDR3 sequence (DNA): TGTGCCAGCAGCTTAGTAGGTGAGCAGACTTGGTTCTTC. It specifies CASSLVGEQTWFF.

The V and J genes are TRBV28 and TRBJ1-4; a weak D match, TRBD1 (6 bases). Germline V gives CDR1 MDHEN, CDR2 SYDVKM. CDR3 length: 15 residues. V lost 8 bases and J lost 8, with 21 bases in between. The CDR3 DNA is TGTGCCAGCCTTGGACAGTCGGTCAACAGGGAAAAACTGTTTTTT. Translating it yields CASLGQSVNREKLFF.

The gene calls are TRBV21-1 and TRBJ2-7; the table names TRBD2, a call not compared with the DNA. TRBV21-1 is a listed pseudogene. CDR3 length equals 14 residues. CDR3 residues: CASSDTSGGLEQYF. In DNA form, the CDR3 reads TGTGCCAGCAGCGATACTAGCGGGGGGCTCGAGCAGTACTTC.

Here the CDR3 DNA reads TGTGCCAGCAGCGGGGGGGTGGCCGGGGAGCTGTTTTTT. Protein product: CASSGGVAGELFF. The rearrangement uses TRBV7-2 and TRBJ2-2; TRBD2 agrees at 7 bases. The CDR3 is 13 residues long. Trimming removed 5 bases from V and 6 bases from J; junction bases left unmatched: 3. Germline-derived CDR1 and CDR2 are SGHTA and FQGNSA.

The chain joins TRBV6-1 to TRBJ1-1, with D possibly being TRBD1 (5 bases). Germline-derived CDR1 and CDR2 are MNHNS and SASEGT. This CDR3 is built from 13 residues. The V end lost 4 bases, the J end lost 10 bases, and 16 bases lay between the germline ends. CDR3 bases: TGTGCCAGCAGTGTTCACGCCCGGGGGACAGCTTTCTTT. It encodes CASSVHARGTAFF.

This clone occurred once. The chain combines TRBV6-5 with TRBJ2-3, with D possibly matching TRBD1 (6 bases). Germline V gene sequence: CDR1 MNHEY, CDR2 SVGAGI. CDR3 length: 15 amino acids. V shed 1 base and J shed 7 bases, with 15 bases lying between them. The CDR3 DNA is TGTGCCAGCAGTTACTTCCAGGGGCAGGTCCATACGCAGTATTTT. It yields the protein CASSYFQGQVHTQYF.

CDR3 sequence: CATSRAQGMNTEAFF. The CDR3 DNA follows: TGTGCCACCAGCAGAGCACAGGGCATGAACACTGAAGCTTTCTTT. The chain uses TRBV15 and TRBJ1-1; weak D call: TRBD1 (6 bases). The V end was cut by 1 base, the J end by 0 bases, with 9 bases between. Germline V gives CDR1 LNHNV, CDR2 YYDKDF (reference sequence). CDR3 size: 15 residues. The full variable domain, rest sourced from reference TRBV15 and TRBJ1-1, is DAMVIQNPRYQVTQFGKPVTLSCSQTLNHNVMYWYQQKSSQAPKLLFHYYDKDFNNEADTPDNFQSRRPNTSFCFLDIRSPGLGDTAMYLCATSRAQGMNTEAFFGQGTRLTVV.

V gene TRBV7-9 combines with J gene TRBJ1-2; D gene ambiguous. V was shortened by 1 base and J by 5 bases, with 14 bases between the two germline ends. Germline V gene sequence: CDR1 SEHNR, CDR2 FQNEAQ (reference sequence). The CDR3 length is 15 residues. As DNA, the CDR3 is TGTGCCAGCAGCTTAGAGGCGGGGTTAAGTTATGGCTACACCTTC. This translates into CASSLEAGLSYGYTF.

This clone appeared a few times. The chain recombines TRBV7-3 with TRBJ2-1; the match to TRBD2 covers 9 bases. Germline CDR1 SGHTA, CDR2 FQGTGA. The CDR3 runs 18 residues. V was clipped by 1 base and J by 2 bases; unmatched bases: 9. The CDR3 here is CASSLSPARGGPYNEQFF. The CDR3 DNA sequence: TGTGCCAGCAGCTTAAGCCCCGCGCGGGGGGGGCCCTACAATGAGCAGTTCTTC.

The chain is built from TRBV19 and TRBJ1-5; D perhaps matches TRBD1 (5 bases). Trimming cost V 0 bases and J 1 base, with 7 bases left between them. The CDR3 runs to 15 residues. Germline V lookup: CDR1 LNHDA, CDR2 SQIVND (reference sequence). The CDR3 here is CASSIENRSNQPQHF. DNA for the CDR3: TGTGCCAGTAGTATAGAAAACAGGAGCAATCAGCCCCAGCATTTT.